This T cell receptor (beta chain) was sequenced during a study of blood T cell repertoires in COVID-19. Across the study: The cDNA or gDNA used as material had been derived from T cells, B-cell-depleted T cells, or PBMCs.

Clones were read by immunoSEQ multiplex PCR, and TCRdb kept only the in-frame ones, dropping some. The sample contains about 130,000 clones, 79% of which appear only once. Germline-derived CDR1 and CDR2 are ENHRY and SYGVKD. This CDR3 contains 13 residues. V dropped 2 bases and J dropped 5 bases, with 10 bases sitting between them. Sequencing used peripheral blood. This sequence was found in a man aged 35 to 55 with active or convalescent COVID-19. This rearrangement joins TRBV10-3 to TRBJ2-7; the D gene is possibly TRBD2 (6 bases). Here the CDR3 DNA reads TGTGCCATCAGTGAGCGGGAGATCGACGAGCAGTACTTC. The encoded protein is CAISEREIDEQYF.